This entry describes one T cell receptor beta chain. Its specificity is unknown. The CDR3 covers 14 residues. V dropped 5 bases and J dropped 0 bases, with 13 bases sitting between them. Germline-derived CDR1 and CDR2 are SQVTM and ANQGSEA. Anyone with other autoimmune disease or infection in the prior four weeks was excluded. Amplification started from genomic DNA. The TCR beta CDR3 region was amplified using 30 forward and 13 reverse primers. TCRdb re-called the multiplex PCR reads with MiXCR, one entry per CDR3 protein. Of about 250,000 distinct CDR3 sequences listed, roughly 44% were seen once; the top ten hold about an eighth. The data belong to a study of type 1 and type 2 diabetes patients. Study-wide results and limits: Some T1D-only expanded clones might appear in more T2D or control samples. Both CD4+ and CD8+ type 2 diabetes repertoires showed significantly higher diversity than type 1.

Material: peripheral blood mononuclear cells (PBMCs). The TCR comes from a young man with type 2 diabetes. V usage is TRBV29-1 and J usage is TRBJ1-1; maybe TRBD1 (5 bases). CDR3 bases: TGCAGCGTTATCGGACAACGGATGAACACTGAAGCTTTCTTT. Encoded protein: CSVIGQRMNTEAFF.